These T cell receptor beta chains were read from a single sample in a study of T cell responses to AZD1222 COVID-19 vaccine. TCRdb's table, derived via immunoSEQ multiplex PCR, lists solely in-frame clones and lacks some. This sample yields around 200,000 clones, of which 88% are seen a single time; around 0.5% belongs to the top ten. The source material was peripheral blood, sampled on day 0 of AZD1222 vaccination. The receptors stem from an adult in good health. Each CDR3 is given with its conserved first and last residue. The D gene is left open where the match is weak. Expanded clones are given a class, and other clones once, few, many or no size at all.

-	TRBV20-1	-	TRBJ1-1	CSARGNTEAFF	TGCAGTGCTAGAGGGAACACTGAAGCTTTCTTT
-	TRBV27	-	TRBJ2-2	CASSLSGGVGTGELFF	TGTGCCAGCAGTTTATCGGGGGGCGTGGGCACCGGGGAGCTGTTTTTT
-	TRBV10-1	once	TRBJ1-5	CASSEGGYQPQHF	TGCGCCAGCAGTGAAGGAGGGTATCAGCCCCAGCATTTT
TRBD1	TRBV7-2	-	TRBJ1-2	CASSSHRGRFGYGYTF	TGTGCCAGCAGCAGCCACAGGGGGCGCTTCGGCTATGGCTACACCTTC
-	TRBV19	-	TRBJ2-7	CASSNGPYEQYF	TGTGCCAGTAGTAACGGTCCCTACGAGCAGTACTTC
-	TRBV15	few	TRBJ1-1	CATSRDFQGLANTEAFF	TGTGCCACCAGCAGAGATTTCCAGGGGTTGGCGAACACTGAAGCTTTCTTT
-	TRBV30	once	TRBJ1-6	CAWEAQGNSPLHF	TGTGCCTGGGAAGCACAGGGTAATTCACCCCTCCACTTT
TRBD1	TRBV19	-	TRBJ2-6	CASSPWTGRGANVLTF	TGTGCCAGTAGTCCCTGGACAGGGCGAGGGGCCAACGTCCTGACTTTC
-	TRBV28	-	TRBJ2-7	CASSTGQFEQYF	TGTGCCAGCAGTACTGGACAGTTCGAGCAGTACTTC
-	TRBV6-4	-	TRBJ2-6	CASSRDASSGANVLTF	TGTGCCAGCAGCCGGGACGCCAGCTCTGGGGCCAACGTCCTGACTTTC
-	TRBV15	-	TRBJ1-5	CATSRKQGGDNQPQHF	TGTGCCACCAGCAGAAAGCAGGGAGGGGACAATCAGCCCCAGCATTTT
TRBD1	TRBV15	-	TRBJ2-3	CATSGGQTDTQYF	TGTGCCACCAGCGGGGGACAGACGGATACGCAGTATTTT
-	TRBV12-3/TRBV12-4	-	TRBJ1-1	CASSPGTEAFF	TGTGCCAGCAGTCCAGGGACAGAAGCTTTCTTT
TRBD2	TRBV18	-	TRBJ2-7	CASSPPGSTTRGSRPYEQYF	TGTGCCAGCTCACCACCGGGATCAACGACCCGCGGGAGCCGTCCCTACGAGCAGTACTTC
-	TRBV11-3	-	TRBJ2-3	CASSLGTGTSSTDTQYF	TGTGCCAGCAGCTTGGGAACTGGTACCTCTAGCACAGATACGCAGTATTTT
TRBD1	TRBV19	-	TRBJ2-5	CASSTPTGLLGETQYF	TGTGCCAGTAGTACCCCGACAGGGCTATTGGGGGAGACCCAGTACTTC
-	TRBV3-1/TRBV3-2	-	TRBJ1-1	CASKNVNTEAFF	TGTGCCAGCAAAAACGTGAACACTGAAGCTTTCTTT
-	TRBV28	-	TRBJ1-5	CASRVGSYDQPQHF	TGTGCCAGCAGGGTTGGGTCGTATGATCAGCCCCAGCATTTT
-	TRBV28	once	TRBJ1-5	CASSSGSNQPQHF	TGTGCCAGCAGTTCAGGGAGCAATCAGCCCCAGCATTTT
-	TRBV28	-	TRBJ2-3	CASRGIGDTQYF	TGTGCCAGCAGGGGCATTGGTGATACGCAGTATTTT
TRBD2	TRBV5-1	once	TRBJ2-3	CASSPTTSGGADTQYF	TGCGCCAGCAGCCCTACTACTAGCGGGGGGGCAGATACGCAGTATTTT
TRBD1	TRBV30	once	TRBJ1-3	CAWDRANTIYF	TGTGCCTGGGACAGGGCAAACACCATATATTTT
TRBD2	TRBV5-1	-	TRBJ2-3	CASSKTSGTDTQYF	TGCGCCAGCAGCAAGACTAGCGGAACAGATACGCAGTATTTT
-	TRBV25-1	-	TRBJ2-5	CAYSGAQETQYF	TGTGCCTACTCCGGGGCCCAAGAGACCCAGTACTTC
-	TRBV10-2	-	TRBJ1-1	CASSEWENTEAFF	TGCGCCAGCAGTGAGTGGGAGAACACTGAAGCTTTCTTT